Below are 16 T cell receptor beta chains sequenced from a single sample in a study of regulatory T cells in long-lasting Graves disease. The authors built TCR beta libraries using iRepertoire HTBI primers and Arm-PCR of CDR3 regions. One entry per CDR3 protein, called by TCRdb with MiXCR from the multiplex PCR reads. Among roughly 500,000 distinct CDR3 sequences, approximately 14% were seen once, and the ten largest hold around a sixth. Time point: newly diagnosed GD, antithyroid drugs for less than 3 months. Preparation of the TCR library used RNA extracted from PBMCs. This sample was also put to use in a study of T cells in Graves' hyperthyroidism and ophthalmopathy.

Sequencing was performed on peripheral blood mononuclear cells (PBMCs), taken at new diagnosis, from a patient treated with antithyroid drugs. These receptors were collected from a woman aged 45-65 years with Graves disease.

This clonotype was detected only a few times. CDR3 sequence: CASSPAGAGDTQYF. The CDR3, as DNA: TGTGCCAGCAGTCCGGCGGGAGCGGGAGATACGCAGTATTTT. This chain links TRBV28 with TRBJ2-3, with TRBD2 matching 7 bases. V lost 5 bases, J lost 5 bases, and 7 bases stayed unmatched. Germline lookup yields CDR1 MDHEN and CDR2 SYDVKM. CDR3 length: 14 amino acids. Full variable domain (rest looked up from reference TRBV28 and TRBJ2-3): DVKVTQSSRYLVKRTGEKVFLECVQDMDHENMFWYRQDPGLGLRLIYFSYDVKMKEKGDIPEGYSVSREKKERFSLILESASTNQTSMYLCASSPAGAGDTQYFGPGTRLTVL.

This clonotype has at least ten counts. The chain combines TRBV10-3 with TRBJ2-3; D is possibly TRBD2 (5 bases). Trimming removed 4 bases from V and 10 bases from J, with 15 bases in between. This CDR3 region has 13 residues. Germline loops: CDR1 ENHRY, CDR2 SYGVKD. The CDR3: CAISGGLVGAQYF. The DNA for the CDR3 is TGTGCCATCAGTGGAGGTTTGGTCGGGGCGCAGTATTTT.

This clonotype was recorded many times. DNA for the CDR3: TGCAGTGCCCCCCCTCCCCTAGCGGGAGTCGTCTACAATGAGCAGTTCTTC. This sequence encodes CSAPPPLAGVVYNEQFF. The chain combines TRBV20-1 with TRBJ2-1, with TRBD2 identical over 10 bases. Unmatched junction bases numbered 14, after V lost 6 bases and J lost 3 bases. This CDR3 is 17 amino acids long. Germline CDR1 is DFQATT and CDR2 is SNEGSKA (reference sequence).

Here the CDR3 reads CATSAPSKAGELFF. As DNA, the CDR3 is TGTGCCACCAGTGCCCCGTCGAAGGCCGGGGAGCTGTTTTTT. The genes are TRBV24-1 and TRBJ2-2; D ambiguous. The CDR3 has 14 amino acids. V was clipped by 5 bases and J by 6 bases, with 12 bases between them. Germline lookup yields CDR1 KGHDR and CDR2 SFDVKD.

This clonotype was picked up many times. The genes are TRBV11-2 and TRBJ2-2; D remains unclear. V was clipped by 3 bases and J by 0 bases, with 8 bases between them. Germline CDR1 is SGHAT and CDR2 is FQNNGV. The CDR3 sequence is 15 residues long. The CDR3 nucleotides are TGTGCCAGCAGCTTCGGTGCCCCGAACACCGGGGAGCTGTTTTTT. Translated: CASSFGAPNTGELFF.

Remarks on this clonotype: At one of its ends the junction is not consistent with the germline gene, which may arise from a read error. This rearrangement joins TRBV12-3 or TRBV12-4 to TRBJ2-7; a weak D match, TRBD1 (6 bases). The CDR3 consists of 14 residues. The chain's CDR3 is CTSTRGGLRDEQYF. The CDR3 bases are TGTACCAGCACCCGAGGGGGATTAAGGGACGAGCAGTACTTC.

The rearrangement joins TRBV27 to TRBJ1-5; maybe TRBD1 (5 bases). The CDR3 runs to 14 residues. Germline-derived CDR1 and CDR2 are MNHEY and SMNVEV (reference sequence). Trimming removed 2 bases from V and 1 base from J, with 6 bases in between. The CDR3 spells CASSLKGSNQPQHF. CDR3 in DNA: TGTGCCAGCAGTTTAAAGGGGAGCAATCAGCCCCAGCATTTT.

There are a few counts of this clonotype. The genes are TRBV12-3 or TRBV12-4 and TRBJ1-6; 7 bases line up with TRBD1. The CDR3 consists of 15 residues. Germline trimming cut 4 bases from V and 7 bases from J; bases unmatched to any gene: 7. The CDR3 sequence: CASSYRGQINSPLHF. In DNA, the CDR3 is TGTGCCAGCAGTTACCGGGGACAGATAAATTCACCCCTCCACTTT.

This clonotype was recorded at least ten times. The chain is built from TRBV6-2 or TRBV6-3 and TRBJ2-7; 11 nucleotides match TRBD2. The CDR3 is 16 amino acids. CDR1 and CDR2 (germline): MNHEY, SVGEGT. V lost 4 bases to trimming and J lost 2 bases; unmatched junction nucleotides: 7. The CDR3 loop reads CASSSRGLAATYEQYF. In nucleotides, the CDR3 is TGTGCCAGCAGTTCCAGGGGACTAGCGGCGACCTACGAGCAGTACTTC.

This clonotype was counted at least ten times. The V gene is TRBV2, the J gene TRBJ2-3; D is unresolved. Germline V gives CDR1 SNHLY, CDR2 FYNNEI. Trimming took off 6 bases at V and 2 bases at J, with 6 bases between the two ends. The CDR3 totals 12 residues. Here the CDR3 DNA reads TGTGCCAGCAGATATAACACAGATACGCAGTATTTT. Its translation is CASRYNTDTQYF.

For this clonotype: This could be a read error, since a much larger clone is one nucleotide away. J is TRBJ2-6 and V is TRBV13; D may match TRBD1 or TRBD2 (5 bases each). The CDR3 runs to 15 residues. The V gene's germline CDR1 is PRHDT and CDR2 FYEKMQ (reference sequence). The CDR3 loop is CASSYGTSGANALTF. CDR3 nucleotides: TGTGCCAGCAGCTACGGGACCTCTGGGGCCAACGCCCTGACTTTC.

This clonotype was counted many times. The chain links TRBV12-3 or TRBV12-4 to TRBJ2-1; TRBD2 matches 9 bases. This CDR3 is built from 17 residues. The trim removed 5 bases at V and 3 bases at J, leaving 11 bases unmatched. CDR3 nucleotide sequence: TGTGCCAGCAGTAGGAGAACGATAGCGGGAGTCTACAATGAGCAGTTCTTC. Encoded protein: CASSRRTIAGVYNEQFF.

The chain joins TRBV3-1 to TRBJ2-5, with D possibly matching TRBD2 (5 bases). The germline gives CDR1 LGHDT, CDR2 YNNKEL (reference sequence). This CDR3 region has 12 residues. The V and J ends lost 6 bases and 5 bases respectively, with 10 bases between them. CDR3 bases: TGTGCCAGCAGAAACTCGGGGGAGACCCAGTACTTC. Its protein product is CASRNSGETQYF.

This clonotype was detected only a few times. The gene calls are TRBV5-1 and TRBJ1-2; a possible D gene is TRBD1 (5 bases). In germline, CDR1 is SGHRS, CDR2 YFSETQ. The CDR3 has 17 residues. The V end was cut by 4 bases, the J end by 2 bases, with 21 bases between. The DNA of the CDR3 is TGCGCCAGCAGCCCCGGTGTAGGGGCGGTTGAGAACTATGGCTACACCTTC. It translates to CASSPGVGAVENYGYTF.

This clonotype was seen many times. The V gene is TRBV3-1, the J gene TRBJ1-2; D uncertain. This CDR3 has 16 amino acids. Deletions cut 0 bases from V and 6 bases from J, with 17 bases between. The germline CDR1 and CDR2 sequences are LGHDT and YNNKEL (reference sequence). The CDR3 nucleotides are TGTGCCAGCAGCCAAGACTCACACGCCTCGGCACATGGCTACACCTTC. It codes for CASSQDSHASAHGYTF.

This chain connects TRBV18 to TRBJ1-4, with no clear D. The CDR3 has 17 amino acids. In germline, CDR1 is KGHSH, CDR2 LQKENI. V was cut by 0 bases and J by 8 bases, with 19 bases left in between. The CDR3 DNA sequence: TGTGCCAGCTCACCACCGGCCCCACGGGGAAGCGGCGAAAAACTGTTTTTT. Amino acid sequence: CASSPPAPRGSGEKLFF.